The present T cell receptor (beta chain) was sequenced within a study of cytomegalovirus exposure and HLA in healthy donors. Study results and limitations: A later analysis linked a missense DCLRE1C variant to TCR beta V- and J-gene trimming. Differences between HLA loci emerged in a later analysis of TCR association rates, with DRB1 most and HLA-C fewest. Among TCR beta chains of equal frequency, HLA-associated ones were more clonally expanded in a later analysis.

CDR3 length: 16 residues. The trim removed 5 bases at V and 1 base at J, leaving 12 bases unmatched. Germline values: CDR1 SGHRS, CDR2 YFSETQ. The primer mix had 60 Vbeta and 13 Jbeta primers. Using immunoSEQ multiplex PCR, the repertoire was profiled, and TCRdb retains in-frame clones only, with some absent. Of around 94,000 clones detected, approximately 88% appear once; the ten largest clones hold around 2.3%. Points on this clone: Its antigen is currently unknown.

The sequence came from a man in his late teens or twenties in good health and CMV-seronegative. The chain recombines TRBV5-1 with TRBJ2-7; 7 bases are shared with TRBD2. Sequencing was performed on PBMCs. CDR3 sequence: CASRRTSNFLSYEQYF. CDR3 DNA: TGCGCCAGCAGGCGGACTAGTAATTTCCTATCCTACGAGCAGTACTTC. The full variable domain, rest sourced from reference TRBV5-1 and TRBJ2-7, is KAGVTQTPRYLIKTRGQQVTLSCSPISGHRSVSWYQQTPGQGLQFLFEYFSETQRNKGNFPGRFSGRQFSNSRSEMNVSTLELGDSALYLCASRRTSNFLSYEQYFGPGTRLTVT.